This TCR beta chain appears in the sequencing data of a study of T-cell reconstitution after alpha-beta-depleted transplantation in children. General observations from the study: Newly produced T cells mostly provided counts and TCRbeta diversity after one year, as hyperexpanded clones declined. About two months after transplant, alpha-beta T cells reportedly came from several hundred expanded graft clones.

Trimming shortened V by 3 bases and J by 8 bases, and 19 bases separated the two germline ends. The CDR3 is made up of 15 amino acids. This clonotype has only a few counts. The antigen remains undetermined. It was with unique molecular identifiers that the TCRbeta library was prepared. MiXCR was run by TCRdb on the PCR reads, yielding one entry per CDR3 protein. The sample lists about 980,000 distinct CDR3 sequences, about 29% occurring once. The V call is TRBV12-3 or TRBV12-4, the J call TRBJ1-2; D is unclear. The source material was PBMCs, mostly from graft donor cells, sampled 360 days after TCRalphabeta/CD19-depleted stem cell transplant. The receptor was derived from a boy less than two years old who had a stem cell transplant for SCID, so the T cells may come from the graft donor. The CDR3, as DNA: TGTGCCAGCAGTTTTAATATCGGCCGCTACGGGGGCTACACCTTC. Its translation is CASSFNIGRYGGYTF.